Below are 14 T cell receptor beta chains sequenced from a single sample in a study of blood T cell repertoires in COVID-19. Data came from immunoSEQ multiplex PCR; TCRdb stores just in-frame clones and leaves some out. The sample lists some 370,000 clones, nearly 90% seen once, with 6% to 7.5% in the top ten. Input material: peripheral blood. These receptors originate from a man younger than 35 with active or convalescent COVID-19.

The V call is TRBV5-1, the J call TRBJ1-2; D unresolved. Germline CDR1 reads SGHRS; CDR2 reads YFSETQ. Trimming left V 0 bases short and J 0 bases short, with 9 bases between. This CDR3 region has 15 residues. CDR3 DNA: TGCGCCAGCAGCTTGGAGCCGGGAGCTAACTATGGCTACACCTTC. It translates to CASSLEPGANYGYTF.

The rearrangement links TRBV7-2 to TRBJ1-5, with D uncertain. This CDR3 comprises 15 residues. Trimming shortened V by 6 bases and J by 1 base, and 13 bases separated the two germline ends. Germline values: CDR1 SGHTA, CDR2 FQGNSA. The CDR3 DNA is TGTGCCAGCAGTAGTTGGGCGATGAGCAATCAGCCCCAGCATTTT. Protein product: CASSSWAMSNQPQHF. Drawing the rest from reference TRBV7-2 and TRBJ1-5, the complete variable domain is GAGVSQSPSNKVTEKGKDVELRCDPISGHTALYWYRQSLGQGLEFLIYFQGNSAPDKSGLPSDRFSAERTGGSVSTLTIQRTQQEDSAVYLCASSSWAMSNQPQHFGDGTRLSIL.

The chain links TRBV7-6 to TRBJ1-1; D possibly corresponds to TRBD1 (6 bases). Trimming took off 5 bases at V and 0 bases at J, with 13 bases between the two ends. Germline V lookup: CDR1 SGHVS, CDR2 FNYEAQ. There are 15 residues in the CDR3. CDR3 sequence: CASSAGQIMNTEAFF. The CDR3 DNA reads TGTGCCAGCAGCGCCGGACAGATCATGAACACTGAAGCTTTCTTT.

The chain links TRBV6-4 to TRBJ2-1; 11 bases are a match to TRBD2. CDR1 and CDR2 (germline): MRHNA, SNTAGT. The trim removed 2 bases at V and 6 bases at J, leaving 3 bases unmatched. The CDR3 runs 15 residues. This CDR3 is CASSDTSGGFNEQFF. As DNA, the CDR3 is TGTGCCAGCAGTGACACTAGCGGGGGCTTCAATGAGCAGTTCTTC.

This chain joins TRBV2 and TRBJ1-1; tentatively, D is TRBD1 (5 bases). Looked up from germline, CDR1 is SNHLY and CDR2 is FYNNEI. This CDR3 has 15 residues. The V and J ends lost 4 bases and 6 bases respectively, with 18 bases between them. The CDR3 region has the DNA TGTGCCAGCAGTGGGGAAAGGGGCAGAGGTGCTGAAGCTTTCTTT. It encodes CASSGERGRGAEAFF.

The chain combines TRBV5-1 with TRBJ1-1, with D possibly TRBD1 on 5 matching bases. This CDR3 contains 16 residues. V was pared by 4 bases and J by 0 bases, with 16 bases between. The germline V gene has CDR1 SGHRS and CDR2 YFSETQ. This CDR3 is CASSTGVIFVNTEAFF. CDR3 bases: TGCGCCAGCAGCACGGGGGTCATTTTTGTGAACACTGAAGCTTTCTTT.

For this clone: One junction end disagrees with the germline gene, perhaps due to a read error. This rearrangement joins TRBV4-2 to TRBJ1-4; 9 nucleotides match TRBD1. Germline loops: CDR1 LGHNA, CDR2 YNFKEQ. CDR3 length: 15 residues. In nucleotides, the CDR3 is TGTGCCAGCAGCGAAGATCGGACAGGGGATGAAAAACTGTTTTTT. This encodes CASSEDRTGDEKLFF.

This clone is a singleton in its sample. CDR3 DNA: TGTGCCAGCAGTTACTTATTAACAGGGTGGAACTATGGCTACACCTTC. Protein: CASSYLLTGWNYGYTF. This chain connects TRBV6-5 to TRBJ1-2; weak D call: TRBD1 (6 bases). This CDR3 is 16 amino acids long. Germline V gene lookup returns CDR1 MNHEY and CDR2 SVGAGI. With 1 base removed from V and 2 bases from J, the gap between germline ends came to 14 bases.

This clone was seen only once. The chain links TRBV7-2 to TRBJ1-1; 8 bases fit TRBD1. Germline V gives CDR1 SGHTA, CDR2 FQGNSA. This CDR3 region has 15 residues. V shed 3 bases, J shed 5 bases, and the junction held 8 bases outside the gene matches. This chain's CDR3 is CASSFRDRSWTEAFF. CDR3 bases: TGTGCCAGCAGCTTCCGGGACAGGTCGTGGACTGAAGCTTTCTTT.

In DNA form, the CDR3 reads TGCGCCAGCAGCCCCCCGGGACAGGGGATTAGGAAGACCCAGTACTTC. It yields the protein CASSPPGQGIRKTQYF. This chain connects TRBV4-1 to TRBJ2-5; 10 bases are a match to TRBD1. V gave up 4 bases and J gave up 6 bases; unmatched junction bases: 11. CDR1 and CDR2 from the germline V gene are MGHRA and YSYEKL. This CDR3 region has 16 residues.

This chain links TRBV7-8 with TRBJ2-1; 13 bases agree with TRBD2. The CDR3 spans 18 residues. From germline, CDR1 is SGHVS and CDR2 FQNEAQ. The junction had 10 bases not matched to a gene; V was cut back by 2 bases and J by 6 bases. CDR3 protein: CASSLRLAGGPVGNEQFF. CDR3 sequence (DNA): TGTGCCAGCAGCTTACGACTAGCGGGGGGCCCTGTCGGCAATGAGCAGTTCTTC.

Here the CDR3 reads CASSSSTGYDEQYF. DNA for the CDR3: TGTGCCAGCAGTTCGAGTACAGGGTACGACGAGCAGTACTTC. The chain has TRBV6-2 or TRBV6-3 and TRBJ2-7; D might be TRBD1 (6 bases). CDR1 is MNHEY, CDR2 SVGEGT, per germline. There are 14 residues in the CDR3. The V gene lost 4 bases and the J gene lost 5 bases, with 15 bases spanning the gap.

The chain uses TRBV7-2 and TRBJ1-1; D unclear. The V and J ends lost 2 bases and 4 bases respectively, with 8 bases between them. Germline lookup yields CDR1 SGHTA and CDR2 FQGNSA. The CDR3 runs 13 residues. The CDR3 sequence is CASSLIGVTEAFF. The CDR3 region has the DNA TGTGCCAGCAGCTTAATCGGGGTCACTGAAGCTTTCTTT. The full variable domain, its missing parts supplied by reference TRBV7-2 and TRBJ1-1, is GAGVSQSPSNKVTEKGKDVELRCDPISGHTALYWYRQSLGQGLEFLIYFQGNSAPDKSGLPSDRFSAERTGGSVSTLTIQRTQQEDSAVYLCASSLIGVTEAFFGQGTRLTVV.

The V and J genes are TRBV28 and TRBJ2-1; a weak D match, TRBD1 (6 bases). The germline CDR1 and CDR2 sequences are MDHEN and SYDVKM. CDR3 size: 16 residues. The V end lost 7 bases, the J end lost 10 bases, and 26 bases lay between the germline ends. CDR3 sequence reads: CASISTSRGRVVEQFF. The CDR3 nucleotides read TGTGCCAGCATCTCAACCTCCAGGGGCCGAGTTGTGGAGCAGTTCTTC. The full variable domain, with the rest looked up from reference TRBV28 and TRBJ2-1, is DVKVTQSSRYLVKRTGEKVFLECVQDMDHENMFWYRQDPGLGLRLIYFSYDVKMKEKGDIPEGYSVSREKKERFSLILESASTNQTSMYLCASISTSRGRVVEQFFGPGTRLTVL.